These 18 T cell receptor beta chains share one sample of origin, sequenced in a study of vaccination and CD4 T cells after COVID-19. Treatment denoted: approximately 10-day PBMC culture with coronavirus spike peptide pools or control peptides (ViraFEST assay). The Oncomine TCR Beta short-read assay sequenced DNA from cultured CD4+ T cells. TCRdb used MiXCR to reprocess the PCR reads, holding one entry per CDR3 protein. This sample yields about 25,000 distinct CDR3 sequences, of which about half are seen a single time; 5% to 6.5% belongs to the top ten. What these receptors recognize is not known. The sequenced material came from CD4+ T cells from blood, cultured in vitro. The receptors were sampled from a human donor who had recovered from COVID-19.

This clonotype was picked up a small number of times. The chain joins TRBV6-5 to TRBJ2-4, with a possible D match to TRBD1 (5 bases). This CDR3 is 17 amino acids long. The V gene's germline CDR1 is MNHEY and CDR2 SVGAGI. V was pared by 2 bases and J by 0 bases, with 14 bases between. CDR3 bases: TGTGCCAGCAGTTACAAGGGGTCAGGGCTAGCCAAAAACATTCAGTACTTC. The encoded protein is CASSYKGSGLAKNIQYF.

This CDR3 reads CASGWGNDRGNQPQHF. The CDR3 coding sequence is TGTGCTAGTGGTTGGGGCAATGACAGGGGCAATCAGCCCCAGCATTTT. The rearrangement links TRBV12-5 to TRBJ1-5, with 7 bases lining up with TRBD1. V dropped 4 bases and J dropped 2; count of bases not matched to a gene: 8. Per germline, CDR1 LGHNT and CDR2 FRNRAP. The CDR3 length is 16 residues.

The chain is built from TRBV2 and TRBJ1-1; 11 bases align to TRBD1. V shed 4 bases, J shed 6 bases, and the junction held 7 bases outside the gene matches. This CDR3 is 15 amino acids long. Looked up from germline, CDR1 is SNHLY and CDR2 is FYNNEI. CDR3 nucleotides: TGTGCCAGCAGTGCCTGGGACAGGGGGATGGCTGAAGCTTTCTTT. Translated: CASSAWDRGMAEAFF.

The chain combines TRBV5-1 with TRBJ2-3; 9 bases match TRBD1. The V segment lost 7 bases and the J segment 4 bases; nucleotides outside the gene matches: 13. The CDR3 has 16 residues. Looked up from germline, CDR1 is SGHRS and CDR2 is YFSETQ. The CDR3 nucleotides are TGCGCCAGCCCCCTCCGACAGGGGGATGACCCAGATACGCAGTATTTT. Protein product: CASPLRQGDDPDTQYF.

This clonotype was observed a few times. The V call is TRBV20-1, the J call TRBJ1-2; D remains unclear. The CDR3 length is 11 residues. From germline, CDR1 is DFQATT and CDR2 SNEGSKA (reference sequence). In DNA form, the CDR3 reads TGCAGACCCCCCCGGGACTATGGCTACACCTTC. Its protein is CRPPRDYGYTF.

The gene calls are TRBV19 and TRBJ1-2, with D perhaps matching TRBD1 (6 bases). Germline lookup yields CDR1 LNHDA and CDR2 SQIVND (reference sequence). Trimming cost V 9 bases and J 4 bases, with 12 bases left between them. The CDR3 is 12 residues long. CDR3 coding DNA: TGTGCCAGCGAGGGGGGGGGCTATGGCTACACCTTC. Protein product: CASEGGGYGYTF. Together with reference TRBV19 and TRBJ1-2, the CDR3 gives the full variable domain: DGGITQSPKYLFRKEGQNVTLSCEQNLNHDAMYWYRQDPGQGLRLIYYSQIVNDFQKGDIAEGYSVSREKKESFPLTVTSAQKNPTAFYLCASEGGGYGYTFGSGTRLTVV.

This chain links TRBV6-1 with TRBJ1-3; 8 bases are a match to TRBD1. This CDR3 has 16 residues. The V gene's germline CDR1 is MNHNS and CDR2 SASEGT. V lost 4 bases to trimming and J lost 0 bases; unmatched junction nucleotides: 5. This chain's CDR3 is CASSGQGKYSGNTIYF. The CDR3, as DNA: TGTGCCAGCAGTGGACAGGGGAAATACTCTGGAAACACCATATATTTT.

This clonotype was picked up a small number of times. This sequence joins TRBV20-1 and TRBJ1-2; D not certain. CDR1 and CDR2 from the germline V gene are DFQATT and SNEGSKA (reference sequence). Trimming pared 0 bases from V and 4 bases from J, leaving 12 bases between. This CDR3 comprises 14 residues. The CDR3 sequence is CSARDPTAFYGYTF. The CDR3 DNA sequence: TGCAGTGCTAGAGACCCCACGGCTTTCTATGGCTACACCTTC.

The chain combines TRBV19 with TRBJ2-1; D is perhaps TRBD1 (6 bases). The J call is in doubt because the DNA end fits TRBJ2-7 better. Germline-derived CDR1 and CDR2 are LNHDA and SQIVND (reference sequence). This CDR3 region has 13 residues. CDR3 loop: CASSINREDEQYF. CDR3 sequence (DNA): TGTGCCAGTAGTATAAACAGGGAAGACGAGCAGTACTTC.

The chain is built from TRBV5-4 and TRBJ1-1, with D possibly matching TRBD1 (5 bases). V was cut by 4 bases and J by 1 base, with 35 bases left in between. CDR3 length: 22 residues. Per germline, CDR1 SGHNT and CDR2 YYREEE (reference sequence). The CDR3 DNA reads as TGTGCCAGCAGCGACAGCATCAGGGTACTGGGCCTTTCTGGGCCGACGAACACTGAAGCTTTCTTT. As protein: CASSDSIRVLGLSGPTNTEAFF.

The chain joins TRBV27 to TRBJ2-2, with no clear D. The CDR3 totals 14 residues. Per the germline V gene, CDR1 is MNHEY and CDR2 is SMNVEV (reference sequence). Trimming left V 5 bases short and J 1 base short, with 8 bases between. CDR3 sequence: CASSVYRNTGELFF. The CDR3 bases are TGTGCCAGCAGTGTTTACAGGAACACCGGGGAGCTGTTTTTT.

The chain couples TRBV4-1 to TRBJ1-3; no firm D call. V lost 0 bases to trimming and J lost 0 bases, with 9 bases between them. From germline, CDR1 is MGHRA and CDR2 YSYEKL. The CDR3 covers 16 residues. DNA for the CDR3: TGCGCCAGCAGCCAAGAATGGGCCCTCTCTGGAAACACCATATATTTT. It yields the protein CASSQEWALSGNTIYF.

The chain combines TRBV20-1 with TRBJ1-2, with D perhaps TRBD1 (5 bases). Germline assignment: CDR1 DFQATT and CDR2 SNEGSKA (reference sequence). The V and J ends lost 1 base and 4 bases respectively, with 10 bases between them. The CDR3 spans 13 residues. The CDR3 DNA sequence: TGCAGTGCTAGAGTGGGAGGGGCCTATGGCTACACCTTC. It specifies CSARVGGAYGYTF.

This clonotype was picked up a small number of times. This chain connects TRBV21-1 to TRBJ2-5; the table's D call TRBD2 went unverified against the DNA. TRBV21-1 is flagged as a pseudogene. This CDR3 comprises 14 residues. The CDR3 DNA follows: TGTGCCGCTTCGGCGGTAGCGGGAGTAGAGACCCAGTACTTC. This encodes CAASAVAGVETQYF.

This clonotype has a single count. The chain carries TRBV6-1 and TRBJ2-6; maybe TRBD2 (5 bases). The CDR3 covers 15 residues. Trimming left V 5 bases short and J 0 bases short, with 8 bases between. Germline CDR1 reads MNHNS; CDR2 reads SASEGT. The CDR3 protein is CASSLRGSGANVLTF. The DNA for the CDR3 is TGTGCCAGCAGTCTTCGGGGCTCTGGGGCCAACGTCCTGACTTTC.

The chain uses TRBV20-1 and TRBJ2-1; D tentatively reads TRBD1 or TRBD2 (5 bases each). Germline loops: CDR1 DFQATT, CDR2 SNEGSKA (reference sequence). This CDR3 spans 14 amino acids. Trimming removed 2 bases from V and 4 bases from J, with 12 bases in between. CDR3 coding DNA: TGCAGTGCTAGACCGGGACCTAAATACAATGAGCAGTTCTTC. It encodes CSARPGPKYNEQFF.

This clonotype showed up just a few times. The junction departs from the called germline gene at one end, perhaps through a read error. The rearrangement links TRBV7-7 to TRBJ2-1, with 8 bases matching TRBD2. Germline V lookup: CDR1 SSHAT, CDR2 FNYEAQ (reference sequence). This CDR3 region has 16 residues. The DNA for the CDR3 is TGTGCTAGCAGCTTACTGCTCGCGGGAGGAGTAAATGAGCAGTTCTTC. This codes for CASSLLLAGGVNEQFF.

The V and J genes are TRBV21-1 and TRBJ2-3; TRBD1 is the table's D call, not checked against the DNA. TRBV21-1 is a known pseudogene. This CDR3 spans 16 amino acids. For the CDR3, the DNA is TGTGCCAGCAGCGCCAGGGACAGGGCAAGCACAGATACGCAGTATTTT. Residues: CASSARDRASTDTQYF.